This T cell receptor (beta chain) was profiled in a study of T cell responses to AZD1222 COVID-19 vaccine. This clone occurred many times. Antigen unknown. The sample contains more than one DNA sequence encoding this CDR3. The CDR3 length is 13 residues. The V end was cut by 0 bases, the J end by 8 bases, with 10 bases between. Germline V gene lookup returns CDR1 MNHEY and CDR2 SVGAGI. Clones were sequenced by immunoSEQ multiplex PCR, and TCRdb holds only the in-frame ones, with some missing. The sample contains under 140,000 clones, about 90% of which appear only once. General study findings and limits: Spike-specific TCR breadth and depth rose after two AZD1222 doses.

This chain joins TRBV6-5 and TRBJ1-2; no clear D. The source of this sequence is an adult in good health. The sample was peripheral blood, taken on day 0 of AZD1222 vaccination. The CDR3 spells CASSYSLREGYTF. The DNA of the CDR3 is TGTGCCAGCAGTTACTCCCTTCGGGAAGGCTACACCTTC.